The 3 T cell receptor beta chains reported below all come from one sample, sequenced in a study of blood T cell repertoires in COVID-19 (dated by TCRdb to about 2020). Library creation used the immunoSEQ multiplex PCR assay. What TCRdb holds here is the immuneACCESS table cut down to in-frame rearrangements. Part of the clones is not present; checked against another copy, under half of the missing clones reflect an unresolved V gene, and the others are unexplained. The sample records roughly 230,000 clones, 88% of which are singletons. About 1.8% of the sample is taken by the ten largest. The specimen sequenced was peripheral blood. The receptors were sampled from a man in his 70s with acute or convalescent COVID-19.

The gene calls are TRBV29-1 and TRBJ1-3; D is perhaps TRBD1 (5 bases). The CDR3 spans 14 residues. Trimming shortened V by 5 bases and J by 0 bases, and 11 bases separated the two germline ends. The germline CDR1 and CDR2 sequences are SQVTM and ANQGSEA. CDR3: CSVQGGRSGNTIYF. The DNA for the CDR3 is TGCAGCGTTCAGGGAGGCCGCTCTGGAAACACCATATATTTT.

The rearrangement links TRBV6-2 or TRBV6-3 to TRBJ2-7, with TRBD2 matching 9 bases. The CDR3 consists of 16 residues. Germline CDR1 reads MNHEY; CDR2 reads SVGEGT. The trim removed 0 bases at V and 3 bases at J, leaving 6 bases unmatched. The chain's CDR3 is CASSYSRAGGYYEQYF. DNA for the CDR3: TGTGCCAGCAGTTACTCGAGAGCGGGAGGCTACTACGAGCAGTACTTC.

The V call is TRBV6-5, the J call TRBJ1-1; a possible D gene is TRBD1 (5 bases). V shed 6 bases and J shed 1 base, with 15 bases lying between them. Germline lookup yields CDR1 MNHEY and CDR2 SVGAGI. The CDR3 consists of 15 residues. The chain's CDR3 is CASRRGGEANTEAFF. CDR3 coding DNA: TGTGCCAGCAGGCGAGGAGGGGAGGCGAACACTGAAGCTTTCTTT.